Below, 32 T cell receptor beta chains from the same sample are listed, as sequenced in a study of shared clonotypes between healthy human individuals (dated by TCRdb to the early 2020s). The library was made by the immunoSEQ multiplex PCR assay. The table comes from immuneACCESS by way of TCRdb, which keeps in-frame sequences with V and J called. Part of the clones is missing from these tables; in studies checked, under half for an unresolved V gene and the rest for unknown reasons. This sample is represented by 1.6 million or so clones; about 96% of them were singletons. Jointly, the top ten make up roughly 1.2% of the sample. The sample consisted of naive CD4+ T cells sorted from blood. The cell subset or site label corresponds to: CD45RA+ positively selected. The receptors stem from a man aged 25 to 45 in good health.

The chain uses TRBV20-1 and TRBJ1-1; D not resolved. The length of the CDR3 is 11 residues. Germline CDR1 and CDR2: DFQATT and SNEGSKA (reference sequence). Trimming removed 3 bases at V and 7 bases at J, with 9 bases between. CDR3 amino acids: CSARIRVEAFF. The CDR3 nucleotides read TGCAGTGCTAGGATCCGGGTTGAAGCTTTCTTT.

V gene TRBV6-5 combines with J gene TRBJ2-2; TRBD2 aligns across 11 bases. Trimming took 4 bases from V and 7 from J; bases not matched to a gene: 8. The CDR3 sequence is 16 residues long. Germline assignment: CDR1 MNHEY and CDR2 SVGAGI. The CDR3, as DNA: TGTGCCAGCAGTTTTCGACTAGCGGGAAGCGTCGGGGAGCTGTTTTTT. Its translation is CASSFRLAGSVGELFF.

This chain links TRBV6-1 with TRBJ2-7; 9 positions match TRBD2. Germline CDR1 MNHNS, CDR2 SASEGT. The ends lost 10 bases at V and 4 bases at J; junction bases unmatched: 8. The CDR3 runs 13 residues. The CDR3 sequence: CATELAGGYEQYF. The CDR3 DNA reads TGTGCCACCGAACTAGCGGGCGGATACGAGCAGTACTTC.

The V gene is TRBV6-5, the J gene TRBJ2-7, with TRBD1 matching 9 bases. The CDR3 length is 15 residues. Germline V CDR1 and CDR2: MNHEY, SVGAGI. V was pared by 6 bases and J by 4 bases, with 10 bases of the junction left unmatched. DNA of the CDR3: TGTGCCAGCAGGAAACCCGGGACAGGGAAATACGAGCAGTACTTC. Translation gives CASRKPGTGKYEQYF.

The chain employs TRBV9 and TRBJ1-3; D unclear. Germline V CDR1 and CDR2: SGDLS, YYNGEE. Trimming shortened V by 2 bases and J by 8 bases, and 17 bases separated the two germline ends. The length of the CDR3 is 15 residues. The CDR3 spells CASSVGEVLVDTIYF. The DNA of the CDR3 is TGTGCCAGCAGCGTTGGTGAGGTTCTAGTAGACACCATATATTTT.

The V call is TRBV28, the J call TRBJ2-7; the D gene is possibly TRBD1 (5 bases). This CDR3 has 14 residues. From germline, CDR1 is MDHEN and CDR2 SYDVKM. Trimming took 3 bases from V and 3 from J, leaving 12 bases between them. DNA of the CDR3: TGTGCCAGCAGTTTTTTCGACAGAATCTACGAGCAGTACTTC. Translating gives CASSFFDRIYEQYF.

This rearrangement joins TRBV5-6 to TRBJ2-5, with D maybe TRBD1 (6 bases). The germline CDR1 and CDR2 sequences are SGHDT and YYEEEE. The CDR3 consists of 13 residues. V was cut by 4 bases and J by 7 bases, with 14 bases left in between. Written as DNA, the CDR3 is TGTGCCAGCAGCCAGACAGGACTCGCGACCCAGTACTTC. As protein: CASSQTGLATQYF.

This chain links TRBV2 with TRBJ2-1; no firm D call. The CDR3 length is 14 residues. Trimming removed 3 bases at V and 8 bases at J, with 14 bases between. Per the germline V gene, CDR1 is SNHLY and CDR2 is FYNNEI. The CDR3 protein is CASSDSAGKHEQFF. As DNA, the CDR3 is TGTGCCAGCAGTGACAGTGCCGGCAAGCATGAGCAGTTCTTC.

The CDR3 bases are TGTGCCAGCAGCTTAAAAGGACAGGGGAGGAATGGCTACACCTTC. Translated: CASSLKGQGRNGYTF. The chain uses TRBV7-9 and TRBJ1-2; 9 nucleotides align to TRBD1. This CDR3 has 15 residues. J lost 6 bases, V lost 2 bases, and 7 bases had no gene match. CDR1 is SEHNR, CDR2 FQNEAQ, per germline (reference sequence).

The chain has TRBV5-1 and TRBJ2-7; D remains unclear. CDR1 SGHRS and CDR2 YFSETQ come from the germline V gene. V lost 3 bases to trimming and J lost 4 bases, with 11 bases between them. The CDR3 sequence is 13 residues long. The CDR3 sequence is CASSSPDRYEQYF. CDR3 nucleotides: TGCGCCAGCAGCTCCCCGGATCGGTACGAGCAGTACTTC.

The chain combines TRBV11-2 with TRBJ2-1; D might be TRBD1 (5 bases). CDR1 and CDR2 from the germline V gene are SGHAT and FQNNGV. CDR3 length: 12 residues. Trimming left V 5 bases short and J 9 bases short, with 11 bases between. CDR3 nucleotides: TGTGCCAGCAGCCCACAGGCTTTTGAGCAGTTCTTC. As protein: CASSPQAFEQFF. Full variable domain (missing parts from reference TRBV11-2 and TRBJ2-1): EAGVAQSPRYKIIEKRQSVAFWCNPISGHATLYWYQQILGQGPKLLIQFQNNGVVDDSQLPKDRFSAERLKGVDSTLKIQPAKLEDSAVYLCASSPQAFEQFFGPGTRLTVL.

The J gene is TRBJ2-1, the V gene TRBV28; 9 bases agree with TRBD1. This CDR3 has 15 residues. Germline V lookup: CDR1 MDHEN, CDR2 SYDVKM. Germline trimming cut 3 bases from V and 3 bases from J; bases unmatched to any gene: 3. CDR3: CASSFGDRVYNEQFF. CDR3 DNA sequence: TGTGCCAGCAGTTTCGGGGACAGGGTCTACAATGAGCAGTTCTTC.

The chain links TRBV7-6 to TRBJ2-1, with a tentative D call TRBD2 (6 bases). Germline V gene sequence: CDR1 SGHVS, CDR2 FNYEAQ. CDR3 length equals 14 residues. The V end was cut by 3 bases, the J end by 4 bases, with 10 bases between. The CDR3 protein is CASSFGGAYNEQFF. The CDR3 DNA reads as TGTGCCAGCAGCTTTGGCGGGGCATACAATGAGCAGTTCTTC.

V and J are TRBV6-1 and TRBJ2-5; maybe TRBD1 (6 bases). Between the trimmed V and J ends, which lost 8 bases and 1 base, there was a span of 11 bases. CDR1 MNHNS and CDR2 SASEGT come from the germline V gene. The length of the CDR3 is 13 residues. CDR3 sequence (DNA): TGTGCCAGCGGAAGACAGGTCCAAGAGACCCAGTACTTC. Amino acid sequence: CASGRQVQETQYF.

This chain links TRBV12-5 with TRBJ2-5, with 8 bases fitting TRBD1. Germline assignment: CDR1 LGHNT and CDR2 FRNRAP. This CDR3 has 12 amino acids. Losses at the gene ends were 8 bases for V and 5 bases for J; bases not matched to a gene: 4. This CDR3 reads CASRGDRETQYF. CDR3 coding DNA: TGTGCTAGTAGGGGGGACAGGGAGACCCAGTACTTC.

This chain links TRBV7-2 with TRBJ1-5; D is ambiguous. CDR1 is SGHTA, CDR2 FQGNSA, per germline. This CDR3 region has 14 residues. Trimming removed 2 bases from V and 5 bases from J, with 10 bases in between. The CDR3 is CASSLSSGDQPQHF. The CDR3 DNA reads TGTGCCAGCAGCTTAAGTTCTGGGGATCAGCCCCAGCATTTT.

On this clone: The same CDR3 can be traced to other DNA sequences in this sample. V is TRBV9 and J is TRBJ2-3, with 10 bases aligning to TRBD1. The CDR3 covers 16 residues. The V segment lost 0 bases and the J segment 1 base; nucleotides outside the gene matches: 2. Germline CDR1 SGDLS, CDR2 YYNGEE. In DNA, the CDR3 is TGTGCCAGCAGCGTAGTTGGACAGGGGGGCACAGATACGCAGTATTTT. Translation gives CASSVVGQGGTDTQYF.

Comments on this clone: Distinct nucleotide sequences in the sample also encode this CDR3. The chain uses TRBV18 and TRBJ1-5; D unresolved. The CDR3 consists of 13 residues. Germline lookup yields CDR1 KGHSH and CDR2 LQKENI. V was pared by 3 bases and J by 4 bases, with 7 bases between. CDR3 sequence (DNA): TGTGCCAGCTCACCTTCGGGGAATCAGCCCCAGCATTTT. Translated, it gives CASSPSGNQPQHF. Full variable domain (rest looked up from reference TRBV18 and TRBJ1-5): NAGVMQNPRHLVRRRGQEARLRCSPMKGHSHVYWYRQLPEEGLKFMVYLQKENIIDESGMPKERFSAEFPKEGPSILRIQQVVRGDSAAYFCASSPSGNQPQHFGDGTRLSIL.

The chain couples TRBV2 to TRBJ1-2; no firm D call. V dropped 7 bases and J dropped 4 bases, with 16 bases sitting between them. CDR1 is SNHLY and CDR2 is FYNNEI in the germline V gene. The length of the CDR3 is 14 residues. DNA of the CDR3: TGTGCCAGCAACCCGGAGTACGGGCGCTATGGCTACACCTTC. This encodes CASNPEYGRYGYTF.

This chain connects TRBV9 to TRBJ2-7, with D possibly TRBD1 on 5 matching bases. V lost 0 bases and J 3 bases, leaving 13 bases between the germline ends. Germline CDR1 and CDR2: SGDLS and YYNGEE. The CDR3 totals 15 residues. Here the CDR3 DNA reads TGTGCCAGCAGCGTAGAAGCAGGGTTCGGCTACGAGCAGTACTTC. Translating gives CASSVEAGFGYEQYF.

Comment on this clone: Within the sample, other DNA sequences also encode this same CDR3. The CDR3: CASSTTGLGETQYF. As DNA, the CDR3 is TGCGCCAGCAGTACTACAGGGCTAGGAGAGACCCAGTACTTC. The rearrangement joins TRBV5-1 to TRBJ2-5, with D possibly being TRBD1 (6 bases). Looked up from germline, CDR1 is SGHRS and CDR2 is YFSETQ. Deletions cut 5 bases from V and 4 bases from J, with 15 bases between. This CDR3 has 14 residues. The complete variable domain, with remaining parts taken from reference TRBV5-1 and TRBJ2-5, reads KAGVTQTPRYLIKTRGQQVTLSCSPISGHRSVSWYQQTPGQGLQFLFEYFSETQRNKGNFPGRFSGRQFSNSRSEMNVSTLELGDSALYLCASSTTGLGETQYFGPGTRLLVL.

The rearrangement links TRBV30 to TRBJ2-5; D is undetermined. The CDR3 spans 13 residues. V lost 2 bases, J lost 0 bases, and 7 bases lay in between. Germline assignment: CDR1 GTSNPN and CDR2 SVGIG (reference sequence). CDR3 nucleotide sequence: TGTGCCTGGAGTCAACAGAACCAAGAGACCCAGTACTTC. Amino acid sequence: CAWSQQNQETQYF.

The chain recombines TRBV18 with TRBJ2-5; possible D gene TRBD2, 6 bases. There are 15 residues in the CDR3. From germline, CDR1 is KGHSH and CDR2 LQKENI. Trimming removed 2 bases from V and 1 base from J, with 11 bases in between. The chain's CDR3 is CASSPFGRGQETQYF. The CDR3 nucleotides read TGTGCCAGCTCACCATTCGGGCGGGGCCAAGAGACCCAGTACTTC.

The J gene is TRBJ1-4, the V gene TRBV29-1, with a tentative D call TRBD1 (5 bases). V lost 7 bases to trimming and J lost 5 bases, with 11 bases between them. Germline V CDR1 and CDR2: SQVTM, ANQGSEA. This CDR3 has 12 amino acids. CDR3 loop: CSAGRENEKLFF. CDR3 DNA sequence: TGCAGCGCGGGACGGGAAAATGAAAAACTGTTTTTT.

V is TRBV6-4 and J is TRBJ1-2; D gene ambiguous. Per the germline V gene, CDR1 is MRHNA and CDR2 is SNTAGT. The CDR3 contains 15 residues. Trimming removed 3 bases at V and 4 bases at J, with 15 bases between. The CDR3 DNA sequence: TGTGCCAGCAGTGAGGAGGCAACCGGCAGCTATGGCTACACCTTC. Encoded protein: CASSEEATGSYGYTF.

The chain combines TRBV10-2 with TRBJ2-5; D gene uncertain. This CDR3 is built from 12 residues. Per the germline V gene, CDR1 is WSHSY and CDR2 is SAAADI. The V end lost 5 bases, the J end lost 4 bases, and 8 bases lay between the germline ends. The DNA of the CDR3 is TGCGCCAGCAGTCACATGGGAGAGACCCAGTACTTC. It encodes CASSHMGETQYF.

V is TRBV5-4 and J is TRBJ2-5; 11 bases are a match to TRBD1. CDR3 length: 16 residues. In germline, CDR1 is SGHNT, CDR2 YYREEE (reference sequence). The junction had 8 bases not matched to a gene; V was cut back by 4 bases and J by 3 bases. The CDR3 DNA reads TGTGCCAGCAGCCATCGGAGGACAGGGGGCGAAGAGACCCAGTACTTC. Translation gives CASSHRRTGGEETQYF.

Here the CDR3 reads CASSRRRAAYEQYF. The CDR3 coding sequence is TGTGCCAGCAGTAGGAGGAGGGCCGCCTACGAGCAGTACTTC. The rearrangement uses TRBV6-5 and TRBJ2-7; tentatively, D is TRBD2 (6 bases). The CDR3 length is 14 residues. Germline V gene sequence: CDR1 MNHEY, CDR2 SVGAGI. Deletions cut 5 bases from V and 2 bases from J, with 13 bases between.

The chain combines TRBV7-2 with TRBJ1-2; the D is unclear. Germline V gene sequence: CDR1 SGHTA, CDR2 FQGNSA. The CDR3 length is 13 residues. The V end lost 8 bases, the J end lost 5 bases, and 15 bases lay between the germline ends. The CDR3 loop reads CASGRRALYGYTF. DNA for the CDR3: TGTGCCAGCGGCAGACGGGCACTTTATGGCTACACCTTC.

The chain links TRBV18 to TRBJ2-5, with D possibly matching TRBD1 (5 bases). This CDR3 has 15 amino acids. Trimming cost V 1 base and J 1 base, with 10 bases left between them. The germline CDR1 and CDR2 sequences are KGHSH and LQKENI. CDR3 amino acids: CASSPLPQGQETQYF. CDR3 in DNA: TGTGCCAGCTCACCACTACCGCAGGGCCAAGAGACCCAGTACTTC.

The chain couples TRBV12-5 to TRBJ1-4; 7 bases are shared with TRBD1. CDR1 and CDR2 from the germline V gene are LGHNT and FRNRAP. The CDR3 totals 16 residues. V dropped 6 bases and J dropped 3; count of bases not matched to a gene: 10. The CDR3: CASGLTVGTANEKLFF. In DNA, the CDR3 is TGTGCTAGTGGACTGACCGTCGGGACAGCTAATGAAAAACTGTTTTTT.

As for this clone: Other DNA sequences in the same sample also yield this CDR3. The J gene is TRBJ1-5, the V gene TRBV19, with no clear D. The germline CDR1 and CDR2 sequences are LNHDA and SQIVND (reference sequence). CDR3 length equals 15 residues. V was shortened by 3 bases and J by 0 bases, with 9 bases between the two germline ends. The DNA of the CDR3 is TGTGCCAGTAGTATTAGCGACCGTAGCAATCAGCCCCAGCATTTT. Its translation is CASSISDRSNQPQHF. The complete variable domain, with remaining parts taken from reference TRBV19 and TRBJ1-5, reads DGGITQSPKYLFRKEGQNVTLSCEQNLNHDAMYWYRQDPGQGLRLIYYSQIVNDFQKGDIAEGYSVSREKKESFPLTVTSAQKNPTAFYLCASSISDRSNQPQHFGDGTRLSIL.